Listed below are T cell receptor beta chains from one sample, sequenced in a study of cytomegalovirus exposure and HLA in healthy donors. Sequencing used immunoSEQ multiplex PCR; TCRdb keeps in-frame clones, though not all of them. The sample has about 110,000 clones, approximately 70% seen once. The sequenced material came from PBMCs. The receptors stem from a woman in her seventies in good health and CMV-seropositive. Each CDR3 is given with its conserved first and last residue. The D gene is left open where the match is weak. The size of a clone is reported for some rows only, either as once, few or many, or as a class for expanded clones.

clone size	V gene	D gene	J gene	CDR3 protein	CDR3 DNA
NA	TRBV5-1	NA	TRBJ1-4	CASREGEKLFF	TGCGCCAGCAGAGAGGGAGAAAAACTGTTTTTT
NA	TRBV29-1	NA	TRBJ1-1	CSVAGVLTEAFF	TGCAGCGTTGCCGGGGTTTTGACTGAAGCTTTCTTT
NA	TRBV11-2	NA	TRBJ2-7	CASSLSPSREQYF	TGTGCCAGCAGCTTATCTCCGAGTCGGGAGCAGTACTTC
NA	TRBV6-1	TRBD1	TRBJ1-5	CASRDRPYSNQPQHF	TGTGCCAGCAGGGACAGGCCCTATAGCAATCAGCCCCAGCATTTT
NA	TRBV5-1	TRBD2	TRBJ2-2	CASSPGASGTGELFF	TGCGCCAGCAGCCCCGGGGCTAGCGGGACCGGGGAGCTGTTTTTT
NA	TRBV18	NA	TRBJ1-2	CASSRESYGYTF	TGTGCCAGCTCCAGGGAATCCTATGGCTACACCTTC
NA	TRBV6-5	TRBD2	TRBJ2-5	CASSYSRAGGETQYF	TGTGCCAGCAGTTACTCGAGAGCGGGGGGGGAGACCCAGTACTTC
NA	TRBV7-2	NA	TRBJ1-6	CASSLSYNKPGQMGSPLHF	TGTGCCAGCAGCCTATCTTATAACAAACCGGGACAAATGGGTTCACCCCTCCACTTT
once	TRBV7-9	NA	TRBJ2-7	CASSAGLAYEQYF	TGTGCCAGCAGCGCAGGACTGGCCTACGAGCAGTACTTC
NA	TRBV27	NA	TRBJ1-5	CASSTIVESNQPQHF	TGTGCCAGCAGCACAATAGTGGAGAGCAATCAGCCCCAGCATTTT
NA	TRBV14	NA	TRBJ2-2	CASSQEWGPNTGELFF	TGTGCCAGCAGCCAAGAGTGGGGGCCGAACACCGGGGAGCTGTTTTTT
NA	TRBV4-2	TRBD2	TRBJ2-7	CASSRPGAGGPNEQYF	TGTGCCAGCAGCCGCCCCGGGGCGGGGGGGCCCAACGAGCAGTACTTC
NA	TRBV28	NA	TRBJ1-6	CASSLEALYNSPLHF	TGTGCCAGCAGTTTGGAGGCTCTATATAATTCACCCCTCCACTTT
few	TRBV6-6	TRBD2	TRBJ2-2	CASSGTSASTGELFF	TGTGCCAGCAGTGGGACTAGCGCATCCACCGGGGAGCTGTTTTTT
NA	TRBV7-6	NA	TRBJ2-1	CASSPLGGQAYNEQFF	TGTGCCAGCAGCCCCCTTGGGGGCCAAGCCTACAATGAGCAGTTCTTC
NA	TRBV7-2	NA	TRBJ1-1	CASSRRTADEAFF	TGTGCCAGCAGCCGAAGGACAGCAGATGAAGCTTTCTTT
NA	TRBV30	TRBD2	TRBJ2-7	CAWRSGGTYEQYF	TGTGCCTGGCGTAGCGGGGGGACCTACGAGCAGTACTTC
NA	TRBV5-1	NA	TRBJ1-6	CASSPTGNNSPLHF	TGCGCCAGCAGTCCCACGGGGAATAATTCACCCCTCCACTTT
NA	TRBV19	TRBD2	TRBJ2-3	CASSSSGGRDTQYF	TGTGCCAGTAGTAGCAGCGGGGGGAGGGATACGCAGTATTTT
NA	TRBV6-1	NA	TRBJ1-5	CASSEQISTLQPQHF	TGTGCCAGCAGTGAACAAATTAGTACTCTTCAGCCCCAGCATTTT
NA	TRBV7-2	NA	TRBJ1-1	CASSLGALTEAFF	TGTGCCAGCAGCTTAGGGGCGCTCACTGAAGCTTTCTTT
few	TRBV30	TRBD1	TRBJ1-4	CAVTGYEKLFF	TGTGCCGTGACAGGGTATGAAAAACTGTTTTTT
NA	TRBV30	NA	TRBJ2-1	CAWSLGGDLNEQFF	TGTGCCTGGAGTCTGGGCGGGGACCTCAATGAGCAGTTCTTC
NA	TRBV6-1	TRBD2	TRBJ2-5	CASSLLAGGQETQYF	TGTGCCAGCAGTCTCCTAGCGGGGGGGCAAGAGACCCAGTACTTC
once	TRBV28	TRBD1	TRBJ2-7	CASSSSGTGVVEQYF	TGTGCCAGCAGTTCTTCCGGGACAGGGGTAGTCGAGCAGTACTTC
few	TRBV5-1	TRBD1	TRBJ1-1	CASSWTGTENTEAFF	TGCGCCAGCAGCTGGACCGGGACAGAAAACACTGAAGCTTTCTTT
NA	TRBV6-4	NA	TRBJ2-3	CASSDRGFTDTQYF	TGTGCCAGCAGTGACAGGGGGTTTACAGATACGCAGTATTTT
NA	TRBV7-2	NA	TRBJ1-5	CASSLGGNGNQPQHF	TGTGCCAGCAGCTTAGGAGGTAACGGCAATCAGCCCCAGCATTTT
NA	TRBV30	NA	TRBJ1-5	CAWRATGSSGKPQHF	TGTGCCTGGAGGGCAACAGGGTCCAGTGGTAAGCCCCAGCATTTT
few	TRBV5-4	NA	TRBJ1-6	CASSLEDGVRSPLHF	TGTGCCAGCAGCTTGGAAGACGGGGTGAGGTCACCCCTCCACTTT